This T cell receptor (beta chain) was observed in a study of blood T cell repertoires in COVID-19. On the study more broadly: Whether acute or convalescent, the COVID-19 samples came from the United States, Italy and Spain. T cells, B-cell-depleted T cells, or PBMCs provided the cDNA or gDNA that served as material.

This table comes from immunoSEQ multiplex PCR, and its TCRdb copy is limited to in-frame clones, with some not included. The table includes over 200,000 clones, around 83% detected once. V gave up 6 bases and J gave up 0 bases, with 14 bases separating them. The CDR3 is 16 residues long. CDR1 and CDR2 (germline): SGHAT, FQNNGV. Sequenced material: peripheral blood. This chain links TRBV11-2 with TRBJ1-4; tentative D call: TRBD1 (6 bases). The source is a man in his forties or fifties with active or convalescent COVID-19. This CDR3 is CASSKGQSSTNEKLFF. Written as DNA, the CDR3 is TGTGCCAGCAGTAAAGGACAGTCCTCAACTAATGAAAAACTGTTTTTT.